These 22 T cell receptor beta chains came from one sample sequenced in a study of T cell responses to AZD1222 COVID-19 vaccine. The repertoire was sequenced with immunoSEQ multiplex PCR; TCRdb's copy has only in-frame clones and lacks some. The repertoire holds about 100,000 clones, with 92% as singletons. The sequencing used peripheral blood, collected on day 0 of AZD1222 vaccination. These receptor sequences come from an adult in good health.

The CDR3 nucleotides read TGTGCCAGTGCCGAGATGGATACGCAGTATTTT. Its protein is CASAEMDTQYF. V gene TRBV19 combines with J gene TRBJ2-3, with D unresolved. The V gene lost 8 bases and the J gene lost 6 bases, with 9 bases spanning the gap. Per germline, CDR1 LNHDA and CDR2 SQIVND (reference sequence). CDR3 size: 11 residues.

This chain connects TRBV27 to TRBJ1-1; TRBD1 agrees at 7 bases. V shed 6 bases, J shed 3 bases, and the junction held 4 bases outside the gene matches. The V gene's germline CDR1 is MNHEY and CDR2 SMNVEV (reference sequence). This CDR3 is 13 amino acids long. The CDR3 DNA is TGTGCCAGCAGCCCGCAGGGGGACACTGAAGCTTTCTTT. It specifies CASSPQGDTEAFF.

This chain joins TRBV5-6 and TRBJ1-2, with 7 bases fitting TRBD1. The V segment lost 2 bases and the J segment 7 bases; nucleotides outside the gene matches: 8. The CDR3 contains 14 residues. Germline CDR1 reads SGHDT; CDR2 reads YYEEEE. CDR3 in amino acids: CASSFTGAMGGYTF. The CDR3 DNA follows: TGTGCCAGCAGCTTCACAGGGGCCATGGGTGGCTACACCTTC.

The CDR3 nucleotides read TGTGCCAGCAGCCTTACCAGGGAAGCAAACACCATATATTTT. Encoded protein: CASSLTREANTIYF. The rearrangement uses TRBV3-1 (or the pseudogene TRBV3-2) and TRBJ1-3, with TRBD1 as a possible D gene (5 bases). The germline CDR1 and CDR2 sequences are LGHDT and YNNKEL (reference sequence). Trimming pared 4 bases from V and 6 bases from J, leaving 13 bases between. The CDR3 is made up of 14 amino acids.

The chain has TRBV7-9 and TRBJ1-1; D gene uncertain. This CDR3 is built from 14 residues. Germline-derived CDR1 and CDR2 are SEHNR and FQNEAQ (reference sequence). The V gene lost 1 base and the J gene lost 3 bases, with 9 bases spanning the gap. CDR3 coding DNA: TGTGCCAGCAGCTTAGGCCAGGCGTACACTGAAGCTTTCTTT. Translation gives CASSLGQAYTEAFF.

The V and J genes are TRBV27 and TRBJ2-1; 10 bases match TRBD2. The CDR3 consists of 18 residues. The J segment lost 7 bases and the V segment lost 3 bases, leaving 15 bases of the junction unmatched. CDR1 is MNHEY and CDR2 is SMNVEV in the germline V gene (reference sequence). CDR3: CASSFRTTGTSVGNEQFF. DNA of the CDR3: TGTGCCAGCAGTTTTCGGACAACCGGGACTAGCGTAGGGAATGAGCAGTTCTTC.

The chain couples TRBV9 to TRBJ2-7; D could derive from TRBD1 or TRBD2 (5 bases each). Trimming cost V 10 bases and J 4 bases, with 21 bases left between them. This CDR3 comprises 14 residues. CDR1 and CDR2 (germline): SGDLS, YYNGEE. CDR3 sequence (DNA): TGTGCCCCCTCGAAGGATTCGGGGCCGTACGAGCAGTACTTC. Translated: CAPSKDSGPYEQYF.

This sequence joins TRBV28 and TRBJ1-6; D may be TRBD1 (5 bases). Trimming took 10 bases from V and 8 from J, leaving 12 bases between them. This CDR3 is 12 amino acids long. CDR1 is MDHEN, CDR2 SYDVKM, per germline. The CDR3 protein is CATGSYHSPLHF. The CDR3, as DNA: TGTGCCACAGGGAGCTACCATTCACCCCTCCACTTT.

The genes are TRBV9 and TRBJ1-5; D unresolved. Trimming cost V 3 bases and J 7 bases, with 11 bases left between them. CDR1 SGDLS and CDR2 YYNGEE come from the germline V gene. This CDR3 has 13 amino acids. CDR3 DNA: TGTGCCAGCAGCGAGGCCCCTGGGCAGCCCCAGCATTTT. Translation: CASSEAPGQPQHF.

This chain joins TRBV11-3 and TRBJ2-7; 14 bases align to TRBD2. CDR1 and CDR2 from the germline V gene are SGHNT and YENEEA. V shed 4 bases, J shed 0 bases, and the junction held 8 bases outside the gene matches. CDR3 length equals 18 residues. In DNA, the CDR3 is TGTGCCAGCAGCTCCCTGACTAGCGGGGGGGCAAGCTCCTACGAGCAGTACTTC. It encodes CASSSLTSGGASSYEQYF.

This clone has a single count. The rearrangement joins TRBV6-5 to TRBJ1-2; D is ambiguous. The CDR3 is 15 residues long. From germline, CDR1 is MNHEY and CDR2 SVGAGI. The ends were cut back, 0 bases at V and 8 bases at J, with 16 bases in the middle. Here the CDR3 reads CASSYSSQSRGGYTF. The DNA for the CDR3 is TGTGCCAGCAGTTACTCATCACAGTCAAGAGGGGGCTACACCTTC.

The rearrangement joins TRBV6-5 to TRBJ1-5; TRBD1 is a possible D gene (6 bases). Looked up from germline, CDR1 is MNHEY and CDR2 is SVGAGI. V was shortened by 6 bases and J by 2 bases, with 14 bases between the two germline ends. The CDR3 contains 15 residues. Here the CDR3 reads CASSGGLGGNQPQHF. CDR3 in DNA: TGTGCCAGCAGCGGGGGGCTTGGGGGCAATCAGCCCCAGCATTTT.

The CDR3 nucleotides read TGCGCCAGCAGTACAGGGACGGTGAACACTGAAGCTTTCTTT. Amino acids: CASSTGTVNTEAFF. The chain links TRBV5-1 to TRBJ1-1; tentative D call: TRBD1 (6 bases). Germline V gene data show CDR1 as SGHRS and CDR2 as YFSETQ. There are 14 residues in the CDR3. The V gene lost 5 bases and the J gene lost 0 bases, with 11 bases spanning the gap.

The rearrangement uses TRBV30 and TRBJ2-7; TRBD1 matches at 7 bases. Trimming removed 1 base from V and 3 bases from J; junction bases left unmatched: 9. The germline CDR1 and CDR2 sequences are GTSNPN and SVGIG (reference sequence). The CDR3 has 15 amino acids. The CDR3: CAWSGDRGGGYEQYF. The CDR3 region has the DNA TGTGCCTGGAGTGGGGACCGAGGGGGCGGCTACGAGCAGTACTTC.

Only one count was recorded for this clone. The chain links TRBV5-1 to TRBJ2-1; 12 positions agree with TRBD2. The V and J ends lost 4 bases and 7 bases, in that order; junction bases with no gene match: 12. Germline CDR1 reads SGHRS; CDR2 reads YFSETQ. CDR3 length equals 17 residues. The CDR3 reads CASSPRWTSGMLNEQFF. As DNA, the CDR3 is TGCGCCAGCAGCCCCAGGTGGACTAGCGGGATGTTGAATGAGCAGTTCTTC.

The gene calls are TRBV14 and TRBJ2-7; D gene unclear. The CDR3 sequence is 15 residues long. Germline CDR1 is SGHDN and CDR2 is FVKESK. The ends were cut back, 2 bases at V and 0 bases at J, with 11 bases in the middle. CDR3 protein: CASSQLLASSYEQYF. For the CDR3, the DNA is TGTGCCAGCAGCCAACTACTGGCGAGCTCCTACGAGCAGTACTTC.

The V gene is TRBV6-2 or TRBV6-3, the J gene TRBJ2-3; 9 bases map to TRBD2. With 6 bases clipped from V and 4 bases from J, the junction kept 5 bases outside the gene matches. From germline, CDR1 is MNHEY and CDR2 SVGEGT. This CDR3 region has 14 residues. The CDR3 loop reads CASSEGLASDTQYF. The CDR3 coding sequence is TGTGCCAGCAGCGAGGGACTAGCATCAGATACGCAGTATTTT.

The V and J genes are TRBV9 and TRBJ1-3; tentatively, D is TRBD1 (5 bases). V lost 2 bases and J lost 4, with 7 bases in between. The CDR3 is made up of 13 amino acids. In germline, CDR1 is SGDLS, CDR2 YYNGEE. In DNA, the CDR3 is TGTGCCAGCAGCGTGGGGCAGGGAAACACCATATATTTT. It specifies CASSVGQGNTIYF.

V is TRBV2 and J is TRBJ1-5, with no clear D. The CDR3 extends over 16 amino acids. Germline values: CDR1 SNHLY, CDR2 FYNNEI. Deletions cut 1 base from V and 4 bases from J, with 14 bases between. DNA of the CDR3: TGTGCCAGCAGTGAAGGTGCCGTGCGAGGGAATCAGCCCCAGCATTTT. Translation: CASSEGAVRGNQPQHF.

The genes are TRBV5-1 and TRBJ2-7; 7 nucleotides align to TRBD2. Trimming took 2 bases from V and 6 from J; bases not matched to a gene: 8. The CDR3 has 14 residues. Germline CDR1 SGHRS, CDR2 YFSETQ. CDR3: CASSFTSERSEQYF. DNA for the CDR3: TGCGCCAGCAGCTTTACTAGCGAGAGGTCCGAGCAGTACTTC.

V gene TRBV4-2 combines with J gene TRBJ2-2; 8 nucleotides line up with TRBD1. Germline lookup yields CDR1 LGHNA and CDR2 YNFKEQ. J was trimmed by 3 bases and V by 0 bases; bases with no gene match: 6. The CDR3 totals 17 residues. This CDR3 reads CASSQETGTGYTGELFF. CDR3 DNA: TGTGCCAGCAGCCAAGAAACCGGGACAGGCTACACCGGGGAGCTGTTTTTT.

V gene TRBV7-9 combines with J gene TRBJ1-2, with TRBD1 identical over 9 bases. This CDR3 region has 16 residues. The V and J ends lost 5 bases and 2 bases, in that order; junction bases with no gene match: 9. CDR1 SEHNR and CDR2 FQNEAQ come from the germline V gene (reference sequence). CDR3 nucleotides: TGTGCCAGCAGCCCCGGGACAGGGTTAACCAACTATGGCTACACCTTC. Its translation: CASSPGTGLTNYGYTF.